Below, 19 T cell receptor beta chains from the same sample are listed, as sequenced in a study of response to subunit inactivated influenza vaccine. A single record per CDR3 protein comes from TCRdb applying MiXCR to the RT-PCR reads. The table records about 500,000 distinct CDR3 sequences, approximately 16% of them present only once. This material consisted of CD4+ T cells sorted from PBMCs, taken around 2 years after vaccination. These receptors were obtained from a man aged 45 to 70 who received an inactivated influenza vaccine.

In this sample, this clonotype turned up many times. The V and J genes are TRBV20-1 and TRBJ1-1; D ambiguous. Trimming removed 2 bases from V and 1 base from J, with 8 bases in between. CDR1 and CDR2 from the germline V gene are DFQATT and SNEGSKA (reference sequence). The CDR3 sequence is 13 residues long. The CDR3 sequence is CSARRSANTEAFF. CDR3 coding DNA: TGCAGTGCTAGAAGGTCAGCGAACACTGAAGCTTTCTTT.

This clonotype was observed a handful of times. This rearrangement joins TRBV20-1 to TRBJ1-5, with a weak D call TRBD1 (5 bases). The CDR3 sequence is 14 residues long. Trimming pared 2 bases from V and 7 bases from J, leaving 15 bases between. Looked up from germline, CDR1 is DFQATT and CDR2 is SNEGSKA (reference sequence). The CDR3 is CSARYGAHGQPQHF. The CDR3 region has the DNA TGCAGTGCTAGATATGGGGCCCACGGACAGCCCCAGCATTTT.

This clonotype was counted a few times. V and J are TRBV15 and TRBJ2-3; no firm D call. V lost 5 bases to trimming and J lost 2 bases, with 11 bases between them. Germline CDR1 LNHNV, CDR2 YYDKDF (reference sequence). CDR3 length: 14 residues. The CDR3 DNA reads TGTGCCACCAGCCGTAGTTCACACACAGATACGCAGTATTTT. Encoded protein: CATSRSSHTDTQYF.

The CDR3 DNA follows: TGTGCCAGCAGGGACAGGGAGGTGGGCAATCAGCCCCAGCATTTT. Translation gives CASRDREVGNQPQHF. The chain uses TRBV28 and TRBJ1-5, with 8 bases fitting TRBD1. V was clipped by 6 bases and J by 2 bases; unmatched bases: 6. The germline gives CDR1 MDHEN, CDR2 SYDVKM. CDR3 length equals 15 residues.

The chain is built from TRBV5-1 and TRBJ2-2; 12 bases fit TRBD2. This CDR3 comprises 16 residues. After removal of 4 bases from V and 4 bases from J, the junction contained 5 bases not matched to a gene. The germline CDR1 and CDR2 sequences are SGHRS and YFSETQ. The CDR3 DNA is TGCGCCAGCAGCGCGGGGACTAGCGGGCTCACCGGGGAGCTGTTTTTT. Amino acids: CASSAGTSGLTGELFF.

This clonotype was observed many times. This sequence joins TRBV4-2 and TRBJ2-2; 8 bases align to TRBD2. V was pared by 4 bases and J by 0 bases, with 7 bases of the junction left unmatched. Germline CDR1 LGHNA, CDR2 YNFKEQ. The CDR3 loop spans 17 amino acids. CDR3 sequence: CASSPSFSGTNTGELFF. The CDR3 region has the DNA TGTGCCAGCAGCCCATCGTTTAGCGGGACGAACACCGGGGAGCTGTTTTTT.

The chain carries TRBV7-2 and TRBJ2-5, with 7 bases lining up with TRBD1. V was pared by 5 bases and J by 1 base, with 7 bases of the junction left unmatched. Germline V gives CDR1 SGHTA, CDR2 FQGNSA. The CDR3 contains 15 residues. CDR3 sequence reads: CASSPRGQSQETQYF. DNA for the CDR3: TGTGCCAGCAGCCCCAGGGGACAGAGCCAAGAGACCCAGTACTTC.

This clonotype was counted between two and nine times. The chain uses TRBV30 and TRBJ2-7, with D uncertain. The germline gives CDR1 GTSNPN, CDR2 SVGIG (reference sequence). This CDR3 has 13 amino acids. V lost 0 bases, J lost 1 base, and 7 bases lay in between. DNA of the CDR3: TGTGCCTGGAGTGTAAAAGGGTCCTACGAGCAGTACTTC. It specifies CAWSVKGSYEQYF.

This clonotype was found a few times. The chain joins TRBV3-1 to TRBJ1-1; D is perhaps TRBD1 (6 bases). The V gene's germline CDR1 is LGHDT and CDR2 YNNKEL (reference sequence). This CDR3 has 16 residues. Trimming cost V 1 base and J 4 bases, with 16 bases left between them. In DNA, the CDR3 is TGTGCCAGCAGCCAAGGAACAGGGAGGAAGGGCACTGAAGCTTTCTTT. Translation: CASSQGTGRKGTEAFF. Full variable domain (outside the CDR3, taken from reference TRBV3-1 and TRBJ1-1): DTAVSQTPKYLVTQMGNDKSIKCEQNLGHDTMYWYKQDSKKFLKIMFSYNNKELIINETVPNRFSPKSPDKAHLNLHINSLELGDSAVYFCASSQGTGRKGTEAFFGQGTRLTVV.

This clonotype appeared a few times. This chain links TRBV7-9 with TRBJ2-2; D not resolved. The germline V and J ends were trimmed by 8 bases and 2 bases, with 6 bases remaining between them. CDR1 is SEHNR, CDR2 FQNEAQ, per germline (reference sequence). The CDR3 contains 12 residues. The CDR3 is CASGENTGELFF. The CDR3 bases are TGTGCCAGCGGGGAAAACACCGGGGAGCTGTTTTTT.

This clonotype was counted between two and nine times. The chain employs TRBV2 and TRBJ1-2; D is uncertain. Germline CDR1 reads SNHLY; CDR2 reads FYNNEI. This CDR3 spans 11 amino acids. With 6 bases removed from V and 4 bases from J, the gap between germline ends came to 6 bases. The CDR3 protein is CASRTSYGYTF. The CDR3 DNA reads TGTGCCAGCAGGACCTCCTATGGCTACACCTTC.

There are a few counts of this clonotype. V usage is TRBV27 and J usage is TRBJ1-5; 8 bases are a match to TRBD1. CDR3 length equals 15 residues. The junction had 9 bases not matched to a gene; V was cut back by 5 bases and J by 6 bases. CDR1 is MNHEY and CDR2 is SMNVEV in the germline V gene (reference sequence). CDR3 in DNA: TGTGCCAGCAGTGCCCGTGGACAGGGCCCTCAGCCCCAGCATTTT. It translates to CASSARGQGPQPQHF.

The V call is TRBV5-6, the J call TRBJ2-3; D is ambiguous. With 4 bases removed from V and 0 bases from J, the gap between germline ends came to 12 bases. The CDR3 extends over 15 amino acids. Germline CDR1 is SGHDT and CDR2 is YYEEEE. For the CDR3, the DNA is TGTGCCAGCAGCACTTGGATGGACAGCACAGATACGCAGTATTTT. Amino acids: CASSTWMDSTDTQYF.

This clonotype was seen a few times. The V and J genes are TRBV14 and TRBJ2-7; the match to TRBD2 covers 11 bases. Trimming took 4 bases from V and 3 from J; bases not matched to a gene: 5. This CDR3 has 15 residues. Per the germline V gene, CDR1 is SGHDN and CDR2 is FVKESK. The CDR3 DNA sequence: TGTGCCAGCAGCCGTAGCGGGGGGGCCTTCTACGAGCAGTACTTC. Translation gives CASSRSGGAFYEQYF.

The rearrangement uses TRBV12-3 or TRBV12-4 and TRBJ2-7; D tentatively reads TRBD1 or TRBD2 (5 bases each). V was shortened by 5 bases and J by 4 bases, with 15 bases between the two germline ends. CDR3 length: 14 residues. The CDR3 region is CASSGRRGPYEQYF. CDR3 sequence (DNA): TGTGCCAGCAGTGGGAGAAGGGGCCCGTACGAGCAGTACTTC.

The CDR3 loop is CASSRTGKNTEAFF. Here the CDR3 DNA reads TGTGCCAGCTCACGGACAGGGAAGAACACTGAAGCTTTCTTT. This chain joins TRBV18 and TRBJ1-1; 8 nucleotides align to TRBD1. V was clipped by 4 bases and J by 1 base; unmatched bases: 2. Germline V lookup: CDR1 KGHSH, CDR2 LQKENI. The CDR3 loop spans 14 amino acids. The entire variable domain, with the rest obtained from reference TRBV18 and TRBJ1-1, is as follows: NAGVMQNPRHLVRRRGQEARLRCSPMKGHSHVYWYRQLPEEGLKFMVYLQKENIIDESGMPKERFSAEFPKEGPSILRIQQVVRGDSAAYFCASSRTGKNTEAFFGQGTRLTVV.

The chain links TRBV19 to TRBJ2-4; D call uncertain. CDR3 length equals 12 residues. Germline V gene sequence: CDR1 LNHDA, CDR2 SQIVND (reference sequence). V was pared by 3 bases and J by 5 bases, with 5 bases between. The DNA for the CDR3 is TGTGCCAGTAGTATTTTCGAAAACATTCAGTACTTC. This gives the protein CASSIFENIQYF.

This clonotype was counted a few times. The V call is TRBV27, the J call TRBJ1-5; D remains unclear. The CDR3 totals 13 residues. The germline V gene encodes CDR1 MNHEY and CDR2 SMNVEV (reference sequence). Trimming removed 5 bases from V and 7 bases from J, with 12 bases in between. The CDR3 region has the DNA TGTGCCAGCAGTCCACCGGCGGGACAGCCCCAGCATTTT. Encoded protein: CASSPPAGQPQHF.

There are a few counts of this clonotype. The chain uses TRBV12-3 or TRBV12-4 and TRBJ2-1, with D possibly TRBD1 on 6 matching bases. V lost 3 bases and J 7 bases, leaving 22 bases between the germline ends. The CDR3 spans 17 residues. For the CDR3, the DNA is TGTGCCAGCAGTTTTTTCAGGGGATGGACCCGTCGAAATGAGCAGTTCTTC. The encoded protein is CASSFFRGWTRRNEQFF.